The TCR beta chain under discussion was sequenced for a study of cytomegalovirus exposure and HLA in healthy donors. The study's findings and limits: What a later analysis reportedly showed was that an Asian-associated ancestry cluster had fewer N-insertions than the roughly 700-donor mean. Roughly uniform depth of sequencing across donors was assumed in presence/absence analyses.

The CDR3 runs 14 residues. V gave up 2 bases and J gave up 3 bases, with 8 bases separating them. Per germline, CDR1 SGDLS and CDR2 YYNGEE. Note on this clone: Its target is unknown.

The study ran its PCR with 60 Vbeta and 13 Jbeta primers. The method was immunoSEQ multiplex PCR; TCRdb's version includes in-frame clones alone and lacks a portion of them. The data contain more than 110,000 clones, 80% of them singletons. This chain joins TRBV9 and TRBJ2-2; D uncertain. This clonotype originated in a male donor in good health and CMV-seronegative. Sample: PBMCs. CDR3 nucleotide sequence: TGTGCCAGCAGCGTCCTAAGCGACACCGGGGAGCTGTTTTTT. Translating gives CASSVLSDTGELFF.